These 13 T cell receptor beta chains came from one sample sequenced in a study of T cell responses to AZD1222 COVID-19 vaccine. The method was immunoSEQ multiplex PCR; TCRdb's version includes in-frame clones alone and lacks a portion of them. Among about 200,000 clones listed, roughly 92% were seen once. The sequencing here drew on peripheral blood, taken 28 days after the second AZD1222 dose. The source of these receptors is an adult who received the AZD1222 COVID-19 vaccine.

The rearrangement joins TRBV7-9 to TRBJ1-6; a possible D gene is TRBD1 (5 bases). V was trimmed by 5 bases and J by 10 bases, leaving 18 bases between them. Germline CDR1 is SEHNR and CDR2 is FQNEAQ (reference sequence). The CDR3 spans 15 residues. CDR3 DNA: TGTGCCAGCAGCCAAGAGGTCGGGGGAGACTCACCCCTCCACTTT. Its translation: CASSQEVGGDSPLHF.

The V call is TRBV5-4, the J call TRBJ1-2; D ambiguous. The CDR3 covers 13 residues. With 4 bases removed from V and 2 bases from J, the gap between germline ends came to 9 bases. Looked up from germline, CDR1 is SGHNT and CDR2 is YYREEE (reference sequence). The CDR3 nucleotides read TGTGCCAGCAGCCCTCCCGGCAACTATGGCTACACCTTC. Its translation: CASSPPGNYGYTF.

The chain is built from TRBV6-2 or TRBV6-3 and TRBJ1-5; D gene ambiguous. CDR1 is MNHEY and CDR2 is SVGEGT in the germline V gene. V lost 8 bases, J lost 3 bases, and 14 bases lay in between. The CDR3 contains 14 residues. CDR3 nucleotides: TGTGCCAGCTGTTGGCAGCCCCCCAATCAGCCCCAGCATTTT. Translating it yields CASCWQPPNQPQHF.

J is TRBJ1-2 and V is TRBV15; maybe TRBD1 (6 bases). CDR3 length: 14 residues. CDR1 and CDR2 from the germline V gene are LNHNV and YYDKDF (reference sequence). The V end was cut by 1 base, the J end by 3 bases, with 9 bases between. The CDR3 coding sequence is TGTGCCACCAGCAGAGGAGGGGGAGACTATGGCTACACCTTC. It specifies CATSRGGGDYGYTF. The full variable domain, in which reference TRBV15 and TRBJ1-2 provide the parts outside the CDR3, is DAMVIQNPRYQVTQFGKPVTLSCSQTLNHNVMYWYQQKSSQAPKLLFHYYDKDFNNEADTPDNFQSRRPNTSFCFLDIRSPGLGDTAMYLCATSRGGGDYGYTFGSGTRLTVV.

V gene TRBV27 combines with J gene TRBJ1-1, with D maybe TRBD1 (5 bases). The CDR3 spans 15 residues. The germline gives CDR1 MNHEY, CDR2 SMNVEV (reference sequence). V lost 4 bases to trimming and J lost 14 bases, with 26 bases between them. The CDR3 loop reads CASSSEGPWRPPWFF. CDR3 DNA: TGTGCCAGCAGTTCCGAGGGACCATGGCGGCCCCCCTGGTTCTTT.

This sequence joins TRBV5-1 and TRBJ2-5; TRBD1 aligns across 8 bases. Germline V gives CDR1 SGHRS, CDR2 YFSETQ. The CDR3 has 16 residues. V lost 1 base and J lost 1; bases outside the gene matches: 6. The CDR3 loop reads CASSLRQGLGQETQYF. The CDR3, as DNA: TGCGCCAGCAGCTTGAGACAGGGGCTAGGCCAAGAGACCCAGTACTTC. Full variable domain (outside the CDR3, taken from reference TRBV5-1 and TRBJ2-5): KAGVTQTPRYLIKTRGQQVTLSCSPISGHRSVSWYQQTPGQGLQFLFEYFSETQRNKGNFPGRFSGRQFSNSRSEMNVSTLELGDSALYLCASSLRQGLGQETQYFGPGTRLLVL.

This clone occurred once. The chain combines TRBV20-1 with TRBJ1-2; no clear D gene. The germline CDR1 and CDR2 sequences are DFQATT and SNEGSKA (reference sequence). With 3 bases removed from V and 0 bases from J, the gap between germline ends came to 17 bases. The CDR3 totals 16 residues. The CDR3 DNA reads TGCAGTGCTAGTTCCCTGCGAGACGGATCTAACTATGGCTACACCTTC. It yields the protein CSASSLRDGSNYGYTF.

The rearrangement joins TRBV9 to TRBJ2-1; D is unresolved. The CDR3 has 13 residues. Germline loops: CDR1 SGDLS, CDR2 YYNGEE. Trimming left V 3 bases short and J 7 bases short, with 11 bases between. CDR3 in amino acids: CASSAGSRNEQFF. CDR3 bases: TGTGCCAGCAGCGCTGGAAGCAGGAATGAGCAGTTCTTC.

This clone was detected only a few times. The genes are TRBV7-8 and TRBJ1-1, with D possibly TRBD1 on 5 matching bases. Between the trimmed V and J ends, which lost 4 bases and 4 bases, there was a span of 10 bases. CDR1 and CDR2 from the germline V gene are SGHVS and FQNEAQ. The CDR3 contains 13 residues. CDR3 region: CASSSQGGTEAFF. CDR3 in DNA: TGTGCCAGCAGCTCCCAGGGTGGCACTGAAGCTTTCTTT.

The genes are TRBV7-3 and TRBJ1-2; 7 nucleotides align to TRBD1. The CDR3 sequence is 14 residues long. Germline trimming cut 5 bases from V and 2 bases from J; bases unmatched to any gene: 5. Germline CDR1 is SGHTA and CDR2 is FQGTGA. The CDR3 nucleotides read TGTGCCAGCAGCGCACAACAGGGGAACTATGGCTACACCTTC. It translates to CASSAQQGNYGYTF.

The chain joins TRBV7-9 to TRBJ1-1; D not certain. V lost 5 bases, J lost 5 bases, and 9 bases lay in between. Germline assignment: CDR1 SEHNR and CDR2 FQNEAQ (reference sequence). There are 12 residues in the CDR3. DNA for the CDR3: TGTGCCAGCAGCCTCCGTTTGACTGAAGCTTTCTTT. It encodes CASSLRLTEAFF.

V and J are TRBV29-1 and TRBJ1-2, with 8 bases lining up with TRBD1. After removal of 7 bases from V and 6 bases from J, the junction contained 10 bases not matched to a gene. The CDR3 spans 13 residues. Germline V gene lookup returns CDR1 SQVTM and CDR2 ANQGSEA. The CDR3 reads CSGLGGQVNGYTF. The CDR3 DNA reads TGCAGCGGATTGGGGGGACAGGTTAATGGCTACACCTTC.

J is TRBJ1-2 and V is TRBV19; D gene unclear. Trimming removed 6 bases from V and 8 bases from J, with 19 bases in between. The CDR3 extends over 14 amino acids. Germline V CDR1 and CDR2: LNHDA, SQIVND (reference sequence). The CDR3 sequence: CASRLGQVWGGYTF. CDR3 coding DNA: TGTGCCAGTAGACTGGGCCAGGTTTGGGGAGGCTACACCTTC.